This T cell receptor (beta chain) was profiled in a study of shared clonotypes between healthy human individuals. Naive CD8 cells lacked CD45RO and underwent positive selection for CCR7, leaving out terminally differentiated effector memory CD45RA+ cells. The CDR3 spans 14 residues. Germline V gene data show CDR1 as MDHEN and CDR2 as SYDVKM. Losses at the gene ends were 10 bases for V and 3 bases for J; bases not matched to a gene: 12. Sequencing used immunoSEQ multiplex PCR; TCRdb keeps in-frame clones, though not all of them. The sample holds about 2 million clones, approximately 94% seen once. The sequence was collected from a man aged 18-30 years in good health. The V and J genes are TRBV28 and TRBJ2-7, with 7 nucleotides matching TRBD1. The material sequenced was naive CD8+ T cells sorted from blood. CDR3 residues: CATLWAGGFYEQYF. DNA of the CDR3: TGTGCCACTCTTTGGGCAGGGGGTTTCTACGAGCAGTACTTC.